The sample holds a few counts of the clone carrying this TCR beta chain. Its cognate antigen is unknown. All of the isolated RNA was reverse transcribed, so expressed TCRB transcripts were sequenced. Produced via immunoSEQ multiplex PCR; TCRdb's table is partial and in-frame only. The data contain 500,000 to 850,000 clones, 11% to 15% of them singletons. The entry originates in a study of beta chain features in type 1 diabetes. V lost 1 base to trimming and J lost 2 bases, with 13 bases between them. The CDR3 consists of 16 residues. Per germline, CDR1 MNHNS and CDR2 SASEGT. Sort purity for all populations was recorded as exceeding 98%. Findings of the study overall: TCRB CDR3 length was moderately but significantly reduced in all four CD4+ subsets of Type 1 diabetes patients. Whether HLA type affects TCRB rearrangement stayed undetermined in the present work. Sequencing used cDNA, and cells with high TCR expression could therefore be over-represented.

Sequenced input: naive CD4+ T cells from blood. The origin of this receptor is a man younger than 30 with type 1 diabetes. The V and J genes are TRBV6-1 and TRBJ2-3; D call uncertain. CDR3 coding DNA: TGTGCCAGCAGTGAAGGCCCTCTTGTCATCACAGATACGCAGTATTTT. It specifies CASSEGPLVITDTQYF.